The rows below give T cell receptor beta chains drawn from one sample of a study of cytomegalovirus exposure and HLA in healthy donors. Sequenced by immunoSEQ multiplex PCR; TCRdb stores in-frame clones only, minus some. The sample consists of 160,000 or so clones, more than 70% of them appearing once. The sample consisted of PBMCs. These TCRs come from a man aged 55 to 69 in good health and CMV-seronegative. The CDR3 runs from the conserved cysteine through the conserved F or W. The order of the fields is CDR3 protein, CDR3 DNA, V gene, D gene, clone size, J gene. A D gene is named only where the DNA matches it firmly. Only part of the rows carry a size: once, few, many, or a class if the clone is expanded.

CASSYSAGPTYEQYF TGTGCCAGCAGTTACTCGGCGGGTCCCACCTACGAGCAGTACTTC TRBV6-5 - - TRBJ2-7
CASFLQGAAYNEQFF TGTGCCAGTTTCCTCCAGGGGGCTGCCTACAATGAGCAGTTCTTC TRBV7-2 TRBD1 - TRBJ2-1
CASSLGGGSSYEQYF TGTGCCAGCAGCCTCGGTGGCGGGAGCTCCTACGAGCAGTACTTC TRBV11-2 TRBD2 - TRBJ2-7
CASSVWGRGVHTDTQYF TGTGCCAGCAGCGTATGGGGGAGGGGCGTGCACACAGATACGCAGTATTTT TRBV11-2 TRBD2 - TRBJ2-3
CASSQVRAGNTGELFF TGCGCCAGCAGCCAAGTCCGAGCAGGAAACACCGGGGAGCTGTTTTTT TRBV4-1 - - TRBJ2-2
CASSDQGVTEQFF TGTGCCAGCAGTGACCAAGGGGTGACTGAGCAGTTCTTC TRBV6-1 - - TRBJ2-1
CASIPLGTGGTGELFF TGTGCCAGCATCCCACTAGGGACAGGGGGCACCGGGGAGCTGTTTTTT TRBV2 TRBD1 - TRBJ2-2
CASSWGRGVIQYF TGTGCCAGCAGTTGGGGGCGGGGGGTCATTCAGTACTTC TRBV6-5 TRBD2 - TRBJ2-4
CASSVGEDSYEQYF TGTGCCAGCAGCGTAGGGGAGGACTCCTACGAGCAGTACTTC TRBV9 - few TRBJ2-7
CASSGQGYGYTF TGTGCCAGCAGTGGACAGGGTTATGGCTACACCTTC TRBV2 TRBD1 few TRBJ1-2
CASSSGGNEKLFF TGTGCCAGCAGCTCGGGGGGGAATGAAAAACTGTTTTTT TRBV7-2 - - TRBJ1-4
CSVNDRGSYGYTF TGCAGCGTAAACGACAGGGGAAGCTATGGCTACACCTTC TRBV29-1 TRBD1 few TRBJ1-2
CASSADRESSYNEQFF TGCGCCAGCAGTGCAGACAGGGAGAGCTCATACAATGAGCAGTTCTTC TRBV10-1 TRBD1 few TRBJ2-1
CASNGQGRSYTF TGTGCCAGCAACGGACAGGGGCGGAGCTACACCTTC TRBV6-1 TRBD1 few TRBJ1-2
CASSWGGGELFF TGTGCCAGCAGCTGGGGGGGCGGGGAGCTGTTTTTT TRBV7-6 TRBD2 - TRBJ2-2
CASSKLPGDYSNQPQHF TGTGCCAGCAGCAAACTGCCGGGGGACTATAGCAATCAGCCCCAGCATTTT TRBV21-1 - - TRBJ1-5
CASRQGGINQPQHF TGTGCCAGCAGGCAGGGAGGGATTAATCAGCCCCAGCATTTT TRBV27 - - TRBJ1-5
CASSSAGENTIYF TGTGCCAGCAGCTCGGCGGGCGAAAACACCATATATTTT TRBV7-3 - - TRBJ1-3
CASSGVQAPYEQYF TGTGCCAGCAGTGGGGTTCAGGCGCCCTACGAGCAGTACTTC TRBV2 - - TRBJ2-7
CASEGSLWNEQFF TGTGCCAGCGAGGGATCCTTGTGGAATGAGCAGTTCTTC TRBV5-6 - few TRBJ2-1
CASSLTGGETQYF TGTGCCAGCAGTTTGACAGGGGGTGAGACCCAGTACTTC TRBV7-9 TRBD1 - TRBJ2-5
CASSLNMGIQAFF TGTGCCAGCAGTTTAAATATGGGCATTCAGGCTTTCTTT TRBV27 - - TRBJ1-1
CASSIATDTQYF TGTGCCAGCAGCATTGCGACAGATACGCAGTATTTT TRBV28 - - TRBJ2-3
CASSPSGGMYEQYF TGTGCCAGCAGCCCTAGCGGGGGTATGTACGAGCAGTACTTC TRBV6-5 TRBD2 few TRBJ2-7
CSVENDRGYEQYF TGCAGCGTTGAAAATGACAGGGGGTACGAGCAGTACTTC TRBV29-1 TRBD1 - TRBJ2-7
CASSLSGGTEDYEQYF TGTGCCAGCAGTTTATCCGGCGGGACAGAGGACTACGAGCAGTACTTC TRBV27 - - TRBJ2-7
CASSPAVWGADTQYF TGTGCCAGCTCACCCGCAGTCTGGGGAGCAGATACGCAGTATTTT TRBV18 - - TRBJ2-3
CASSGTVNTEAFF TGTGCCAGCAGTGGGACAGTGAACACTGAAGCTTTCTTT TRBV28 TRBD1 few TRBJ1-1
CASSKKGGGSGTSYEQYF TGTGCCAGCAGCAAAAAGGGGGGGGGTAGCGGGACCTCCTACGAGCAGTACTTC TRBV21-1 - once TRBJ2-7
CASSLPGLVGEQYF TGTGCCAGCAGCCTACCGGGACTAGTTGGCGAGCAGTACTTC TRBV7-6 TRBD2 - TRBJ2-7
CASSKGSAPDTDTQYF TGCGCCAGCTCCAAGGGGTCGGCGCCTGACACAGATACGCAGTATTTT TRBV5-1 - - TRBJ2-3
CASSLGSPLMNTEAFF TGTGCCAGCAGCTTAGGTAGTCCGCTAATGAACACTGAAGCTTTCTTT TRBV7-2 - - TRBJ1-1
CASSSTGVLINEQFF TGTGCCAGCAGCTCCACGGGAGTTCTTATCAATGAGCAGTTCTTC TRBV7-2 - - TRBJ2-1
CASSLGPARAYEQYF TGTGCCAGCAGCTTGGGGCCGGCACGGGCCTACGAGCAGTACTTC TRBV5-6 - - TRBJ2-7
CASRATSGGRDTQYF TGTGCCAGCAGAGCAACTAGCGGGGGGCGTGATACGCAGTATTTT TRBV2 TRBD2 - TRBJ2-3
CASSPGSSGNTIYF TGTGCCAGCAGTCCCGGGTCCTCTGGAAACACCATATATTTT TRBV6-5 - few TRBJ1-3
CASSPGQTTGELFF TGTGCCAGCAGCCCCGGACAGACCACCGGGGAGCTGTTTTTT TRBV11-1 - - TRBJ2-2
CSAQGAYEQYF TGCAGCGCCCAGGGGGCCTACGAGCAGTACTTC TRBV29-1 TRBD1 once TRBJ2-7
CATSRDGRQGETQYF TGTGCCACCAGCAGAGATGGGCGACAGGGAGAGACCCAGTACTTC TRBV15 TRBD1 - TRBJ2-5
CASSPNTSTDTQYF TGTGCCAGCTCGCCTAATACCAGCACAGATACGCAGTATTTT TRBV18 - - TRBJ2-3
CASSVGLAEQINEQFF TGTGCCAGCAGCGTGGGACTAGCGGAACAGATCAATGAGCAGTTCTTC TRBV9 TRBD2 - TRBJ2-1
CASSSRDRGIHEQYF TGTGCCAGCAGTTCCCGGGACAGGGGAATACACGAGCAGTACTTC TRBV6-1 TRBD1 - TRBJ2-7
CASSWGGATSLNEQFF TGCGCCAGCAGCTGGGGGGGGGCGACTAGCTTAAATGAGCAGTTCTTC TRBV5-1 - - TRBJ2-1
CASSLTGGVSGNTIYF TGTGCCAGCAGCTTAACAGGGGGCGTCTCTGGAAACACCATATATTTT TRBV7-2 TRBD1 - TRBJ1-3
CASSAQADPYNEQFF TGTGCCAGCAGCGCACAAGCGGATCCCTACAATGAGCAGTTCTTC TRBV9 - - TRBJ2-1
CASSSGTGVHEQYF TGTGCCAGCAGTTCCGGGACAGGGGTCCACGAGCAGTACTTC TRBV28 TRBD1 - TRBJ2-7
CASSLDRTASYEQYF TGCGCCAGCAGCTTGGACAGGACCGCCTCCTACGAGCAGTACTTC TRBV4-3 TRBD1 - TRBJ2-7
CASSGTGISSDTQYF TGTGCCAGCAGCGGAACAGGGATTAGTTCAGATACGCAGTATTTT TRBV9 - - TRBJ2-3
CASSQIGQGASEKLFF TGTGCCAGCAGTCAAATCGGACAGGGGGCCAGTGAAAAACTGTTTTTT TRBV14 TRBD1 few TRBJ1-4
CASSQYPGGGDTDTQYF TGTGCCAGCAGCCAATACCCGGGAGGGGGAGACACAGATACGCAGTATTTT TRBV16 TRBD2 - TRBJ2-3
CASSDRGPFRPYF TGTGCCAGTAGCGACAGGGGCCCGTTTCGTCCGTACTTC TRBV19 TRBD1 - TRBJ2-5
CASSSGGVPGELFF TGTGCCAGCAGCTCAGGGGGCGTACCCGGGGAGCTGTTTTTT TRBV6-1 TRBD1 - TRBJ2-2
CSVGPVGTGEGNEQFF TGCAGCGTTGGCCCCGTTGGGACGGGAGAGGGCAATGAGCAGTTCTTC TRBV29-1 - - TRBJ2-1
CASSSRPTGLNEQFF TGTGCCAGCAGCTCTAGACCCACGGGACTTAATGAGCAGTTCTTC TRBV7-3 - - TRBJ2-1